The following is a T cell receptor (beta chain) sequence with its context. This CDR3 is 13 amino acids long. V was cut by 3 bases and J by 5 bases, with 9 bases left in between. Looked up from germline, CDR1 is SNHLY and CDR2 is FYNNEI. In the authors' workflow: Nucleated cell number was recorded as an estimate derived from reference gene primer amplification. TCRdb's table, derived via immunoSEQ multiplex PCR, lists solely in-frame clones and lacks some. That table furnishes V, J and clone size, whereas the DNA furnished D and trimming. The sample has a few hundred thousand clones; roughly 88% are singletons. This record belongs to a study of blood T cell repertoires in COVID-19. Study as a whole: COVID-19 samples, acute and convalescent, were from the United States, Italy and Spain.

Assignments of participants to cohorts depended upon their own reported clinical history. V gene TRBV2 combines with J gene TRBJ2-3; perhaps TRBD1 as D (6 bases). The specimen sequenced was PBMCs or T cells enriched from blood (not recorded which). The receptor was derived from a woman aged 30 to 39 who had recovered from COVID-19. CDR3 nucleotides: TGTGCCAGCAGTGATTTAGGGGGAGATACGCAGTATTTT. Protein sequence: CASSDLGGDTQYF.